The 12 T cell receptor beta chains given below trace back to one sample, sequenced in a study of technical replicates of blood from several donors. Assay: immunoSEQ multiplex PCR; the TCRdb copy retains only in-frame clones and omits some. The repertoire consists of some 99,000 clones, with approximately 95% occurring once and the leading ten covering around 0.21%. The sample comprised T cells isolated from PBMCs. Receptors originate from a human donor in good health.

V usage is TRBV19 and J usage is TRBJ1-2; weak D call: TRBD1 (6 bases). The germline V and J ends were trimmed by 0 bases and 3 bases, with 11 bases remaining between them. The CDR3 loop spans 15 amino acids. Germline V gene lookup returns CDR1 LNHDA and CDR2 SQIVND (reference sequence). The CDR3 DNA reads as TGTGCCAGTAGTATAGATCGGGACAACGACTATGGCTACACCTTC. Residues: CASSIDRDNDYGYTF.

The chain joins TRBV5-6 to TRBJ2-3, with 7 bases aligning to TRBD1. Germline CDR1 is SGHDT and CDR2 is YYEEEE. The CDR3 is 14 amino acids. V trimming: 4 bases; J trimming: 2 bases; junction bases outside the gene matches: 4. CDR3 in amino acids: CASSATGLTDTQYF. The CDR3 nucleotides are TGTGCCAGCAGCGCGACAGGGCTCACAGATACGCAGTATTTT.

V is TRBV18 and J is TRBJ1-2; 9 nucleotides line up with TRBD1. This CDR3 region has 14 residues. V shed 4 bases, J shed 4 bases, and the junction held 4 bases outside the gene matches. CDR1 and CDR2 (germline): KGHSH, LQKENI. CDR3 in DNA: TGTGCCAGCTCACTGGACAGGGGTCCCTATGGCTACACCTTC. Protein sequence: CASSLDRGPYGYTF.

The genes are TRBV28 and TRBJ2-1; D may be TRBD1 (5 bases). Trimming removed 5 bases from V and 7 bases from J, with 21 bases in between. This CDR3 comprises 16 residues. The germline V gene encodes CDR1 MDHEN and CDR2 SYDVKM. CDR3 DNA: TGTGCCAGCAGTACGACAAGGGGCCGAATAAGGAATGAGCAGTTCTTC. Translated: CASSTTRGRIRNEQFF.

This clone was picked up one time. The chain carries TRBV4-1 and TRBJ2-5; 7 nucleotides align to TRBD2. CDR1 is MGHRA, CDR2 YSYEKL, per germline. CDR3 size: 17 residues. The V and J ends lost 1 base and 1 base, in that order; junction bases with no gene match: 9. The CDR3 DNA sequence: TGCGCCAGCAGCCAAGGGGGACTACCTGGGCTCCAAGAGACCCAGTACTTC. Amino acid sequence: CASSQGGLPGLQETQYF.

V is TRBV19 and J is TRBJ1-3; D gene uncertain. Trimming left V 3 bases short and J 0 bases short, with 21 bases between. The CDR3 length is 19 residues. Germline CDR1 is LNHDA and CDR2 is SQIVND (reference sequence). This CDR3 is CASSIPSVPGDHSGNTIYF. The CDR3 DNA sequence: TGTGCCAGTAGTATCCCTTCCGTCCCCGGAGATCACTCTGGAAACACCATATATTTT.

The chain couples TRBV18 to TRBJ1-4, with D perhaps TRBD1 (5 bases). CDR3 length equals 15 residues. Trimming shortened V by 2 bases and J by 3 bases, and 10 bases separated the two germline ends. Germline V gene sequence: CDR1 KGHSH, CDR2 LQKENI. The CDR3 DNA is TGTGCCAGCTCACCAGTCAGGGCACCTAATGAAAAACTGTTTTTT. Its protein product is CASSPVRAPNEKLFF.

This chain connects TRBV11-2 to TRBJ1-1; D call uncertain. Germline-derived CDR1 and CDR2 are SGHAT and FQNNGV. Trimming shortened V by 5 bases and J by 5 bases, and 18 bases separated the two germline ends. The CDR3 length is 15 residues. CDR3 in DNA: TGTGCCAGCAGCCCGCCAAATGGAGGGAGGACTGAAGCTTTCTTT. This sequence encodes CASSPPNGGRTEAFF.

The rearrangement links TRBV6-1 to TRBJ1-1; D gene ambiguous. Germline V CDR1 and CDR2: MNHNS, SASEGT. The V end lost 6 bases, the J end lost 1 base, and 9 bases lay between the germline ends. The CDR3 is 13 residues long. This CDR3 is CASSQEPNTEAFF. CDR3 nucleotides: TGTGCCAGCAGCCAGGAACCGAACACTGAAGCTTTCTTT.

The CDR3 reads CASPSGGAGEQFF. The CDR3, as DNA: TGCGCCAGCCCTAGCGGGGGGGCAGGTGAGCAGTTCTTC. This rearrangement joins TRBV10-1 to TRBJ2-1; TRBD2 agrees at 12 bases. Trimming took 8 bases from V and 9 from J; bases not matched to a gene: 5. Germline loops: CDR1 WNHNN, CDR2 SYGVQD (reference sequence). The CDR3 contains 13 residues.

This CDR3 reads CASSRFIAGGPTDTQYF. The CDR3 coding sequence is TGTGCCAGCAGCCGATTTATTGCGGGGGGGCCGACAGATACGCAGTATTTT. V is TRBV4-2 and J is TRBJ2-3; TRBD2 matches at 9 bases. This CDR3 has 17 amino acids. The J segment lost 3 bases and the V segment lost 4 bases, leaving 11 bases of the junction unmatched. Looked up from germline, CDR1 is LGHNA and CDR2 is YNFKEQ.

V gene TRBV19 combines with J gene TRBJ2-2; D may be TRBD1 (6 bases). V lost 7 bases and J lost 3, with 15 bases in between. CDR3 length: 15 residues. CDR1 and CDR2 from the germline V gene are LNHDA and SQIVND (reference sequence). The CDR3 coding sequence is TGTGCCAGTAATTTTGCGCAGGGGTACACCGGGGAGCTGTTTTTT. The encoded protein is CASNFAQGYTGELFF.